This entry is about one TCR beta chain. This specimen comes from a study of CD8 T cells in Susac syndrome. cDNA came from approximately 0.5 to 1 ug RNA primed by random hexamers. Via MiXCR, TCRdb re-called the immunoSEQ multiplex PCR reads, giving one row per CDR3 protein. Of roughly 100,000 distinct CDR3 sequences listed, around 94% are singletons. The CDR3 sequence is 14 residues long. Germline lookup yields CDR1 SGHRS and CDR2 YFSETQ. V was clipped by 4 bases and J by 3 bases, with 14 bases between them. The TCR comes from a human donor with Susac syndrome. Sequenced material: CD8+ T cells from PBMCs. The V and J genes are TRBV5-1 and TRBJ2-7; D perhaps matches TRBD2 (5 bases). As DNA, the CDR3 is TGCGCCAGCAGCCCCCAGGAGGTGGGCTACGAGCAGTACTTC. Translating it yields CASSPQEVGYEQYF.